This is a list of T cell receptor beta chains from one sample in a study of shared clonotypes between healthy human individuals. Clones were sequenced by immunoSEQ multiplex PCR, and TCRdb holds only the in-frame ones, with some missing. The table has hundreds of thousands of clones, roughly 72% seen once; the top ten hold around 1.8%. Sequencing used memory CD4+ T cells sorted from blood. The receptors here all came from a woman aged 30 to 39 in good health. CDR3s leave out the opening cysteine and the closing phenylalanine or tryptophan.

v_call	j_call	cdr3_aa
TRBV19	TRBJ2-7	ASSIAGPYEQY
TRBV7-8	TRBJ2-7	ASSPLGLAGYGEQY
TRBV11-2	TRBJ1-2	ASSPQQGHGYT
TRBV11-3	TRBJ2-3	ASSSTETDTQY
TRBV19	TRBJ1-4	ASSILPGAGQEKLF
TRBV12-5	TRBJ2-1	ASARIISSDNEQF
TRBV11-2	TRBJ2-2	ASSSSPTGWGTGELF
TRBV27	TRBJ2-3	ASSFRHTDTQY
TRBV7-9	TRBJ1-5	ASSFPGGPQH
TRBV19	TRBJ1-2	ASSVTGGYGYT